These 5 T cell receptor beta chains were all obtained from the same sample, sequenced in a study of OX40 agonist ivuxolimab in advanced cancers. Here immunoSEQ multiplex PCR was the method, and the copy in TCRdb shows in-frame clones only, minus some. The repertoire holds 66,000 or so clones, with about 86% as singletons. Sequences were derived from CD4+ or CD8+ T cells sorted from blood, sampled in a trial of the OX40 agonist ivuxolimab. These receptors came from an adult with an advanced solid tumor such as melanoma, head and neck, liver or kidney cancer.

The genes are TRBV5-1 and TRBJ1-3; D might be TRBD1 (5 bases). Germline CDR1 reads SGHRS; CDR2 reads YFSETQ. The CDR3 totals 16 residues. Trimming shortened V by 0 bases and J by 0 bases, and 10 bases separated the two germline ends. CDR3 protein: CASSLETAGSGNTIYF. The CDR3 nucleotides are TGCGCCAGCAGCTTGGAGACAGCCGGCTCTGGAAACACCATATATTTT.

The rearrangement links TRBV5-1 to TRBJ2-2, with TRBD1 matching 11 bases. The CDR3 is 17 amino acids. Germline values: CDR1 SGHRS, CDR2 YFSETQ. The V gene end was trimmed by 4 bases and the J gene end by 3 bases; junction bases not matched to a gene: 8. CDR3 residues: CASSLGTGGSDTGELFF. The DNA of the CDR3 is TGCGCCAGCAGCCTAGGGACAGGGGGAAGCGACACCGGGGAGCTGTTTTTT.

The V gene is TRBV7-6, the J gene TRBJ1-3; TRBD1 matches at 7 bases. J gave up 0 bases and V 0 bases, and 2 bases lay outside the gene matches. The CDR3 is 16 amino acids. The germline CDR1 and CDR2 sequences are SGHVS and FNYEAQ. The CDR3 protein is CASSLAGTASGNTIYF. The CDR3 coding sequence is TGTGCCAGCAGCTTAGCTGGGACAGCCTCTGGAAACACCATATATTTT.

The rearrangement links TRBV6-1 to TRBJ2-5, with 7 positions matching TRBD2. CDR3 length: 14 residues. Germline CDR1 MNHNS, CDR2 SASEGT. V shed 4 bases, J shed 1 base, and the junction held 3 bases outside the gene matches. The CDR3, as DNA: TGTGCCAGCAGTGCAAGACTAGCCCAAGAGACCCAGTACTTC. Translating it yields CASSARLAQETQYF.

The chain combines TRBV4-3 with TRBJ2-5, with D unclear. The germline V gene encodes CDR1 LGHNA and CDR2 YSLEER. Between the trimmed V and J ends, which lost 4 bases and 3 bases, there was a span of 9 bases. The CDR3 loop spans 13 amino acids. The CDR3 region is CASSPALKETQYF. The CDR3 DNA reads TGCGCCAGCAGCCCGGCCCTTAAAGAGACCCAGTACTTC.